This T cell receptor beta chain was profiled in a study of blood T cell repertoires in COVID-19. Study background: From the United States, Italy and Spain came samples of acute and convalescent COVID-19. The analysed material was cDNA or gDNA that came from T cells, B-cell-depleted T cells, or PBMCs.

Per the original data handling: Amplified reference gene primers provided the basis for estimating nucleated cell counts. Sequencing used immunoSEQ multiplex PCR; TCRdb keeps in-frame clones, though not all of them. That table is the source of V, J and clone size, and D and trimming were worked out from the DNA. This table holds 200,000 to 250,000 clones, 70% to 85% found once. J was trimmed by 7 bases and V by 4 bases; bases with no gene match: 14. Germline-derived CDR1 and CDR2 are SGHRS and YFSETQ. The CDR3 totals 16 residues. The genes are TRBV5-1 and TRBJ2-7, with TRBD2 matching over 10 bases. Sequenced input: peripheral blood. The sequence was collected from a man older than 75 with acute or convalescent COVID-19. CDR3 in DNA: TGCGCCAGCAGCCTCTCTAGCGGGGGCCCTCCCTGGGAGCAGTACTTC. Its protein product is CASSLSSGGPPWEQYF.